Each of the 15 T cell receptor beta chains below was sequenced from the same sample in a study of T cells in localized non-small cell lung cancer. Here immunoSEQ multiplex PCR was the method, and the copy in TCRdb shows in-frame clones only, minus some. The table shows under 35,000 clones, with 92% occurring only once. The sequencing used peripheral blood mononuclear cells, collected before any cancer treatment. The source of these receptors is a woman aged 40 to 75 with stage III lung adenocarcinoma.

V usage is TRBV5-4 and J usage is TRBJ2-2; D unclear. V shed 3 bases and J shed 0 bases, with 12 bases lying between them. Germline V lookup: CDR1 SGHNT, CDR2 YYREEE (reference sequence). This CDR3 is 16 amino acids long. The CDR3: CASSSLGLSNTGELFF. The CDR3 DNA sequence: TGTGCCAGCAGCTCCCTCGGGCTCTCGAACACCGGGGAGCTGTTTTTT.

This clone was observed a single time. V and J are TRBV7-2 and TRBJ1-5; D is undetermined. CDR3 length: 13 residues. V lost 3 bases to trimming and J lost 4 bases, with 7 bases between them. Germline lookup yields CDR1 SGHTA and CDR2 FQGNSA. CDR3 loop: CASSFWDNQPQHF. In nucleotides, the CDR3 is TGTGCCAGCAGCTTCTGGGATAATCAGCCCCAGCATTTT.

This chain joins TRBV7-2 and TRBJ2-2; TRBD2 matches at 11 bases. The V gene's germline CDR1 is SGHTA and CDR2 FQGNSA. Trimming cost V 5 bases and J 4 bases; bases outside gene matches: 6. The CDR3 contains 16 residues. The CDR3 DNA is TGTGCCAGCAGCCTCGTAGCGGGAGGGGGCACCGGGGAGCTGTTTTTT. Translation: CASSLVAGGGTGELFF.

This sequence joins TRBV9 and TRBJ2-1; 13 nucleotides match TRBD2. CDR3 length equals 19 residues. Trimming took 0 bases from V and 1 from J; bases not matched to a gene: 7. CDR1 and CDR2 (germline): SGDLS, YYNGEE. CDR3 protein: CASSVEDTSGGASYNEQFF. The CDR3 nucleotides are TGTGCCAGCAGCGTAGAAGATACTAGCGGGGGGGCTTCCTACAATGAGCAGTTCTTC.

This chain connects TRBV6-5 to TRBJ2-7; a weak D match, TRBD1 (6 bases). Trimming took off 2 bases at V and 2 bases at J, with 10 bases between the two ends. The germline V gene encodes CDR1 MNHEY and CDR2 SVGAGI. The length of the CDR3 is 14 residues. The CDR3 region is CASSYGGQTYEQYF. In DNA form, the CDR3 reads TGTGCCAGCAGTTACGGGGGACAAACCTACGAGCAGTACTTC.

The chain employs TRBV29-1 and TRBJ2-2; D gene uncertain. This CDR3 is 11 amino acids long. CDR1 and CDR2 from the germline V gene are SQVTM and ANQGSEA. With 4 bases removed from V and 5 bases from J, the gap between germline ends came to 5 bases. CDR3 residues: CSVGYTGELFF. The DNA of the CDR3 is TGCAGCGTTGGATATACCGGGGAGCTGTTTTTT.

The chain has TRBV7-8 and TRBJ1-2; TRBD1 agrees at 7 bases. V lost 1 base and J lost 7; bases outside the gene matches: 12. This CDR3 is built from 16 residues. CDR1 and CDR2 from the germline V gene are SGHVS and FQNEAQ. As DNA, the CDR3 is TGTGCCAGCAGCTTAGGAAGGCCAGGGGGTCTCGGTGGCTACACCTTC. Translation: CASSLGRPGGLGGYTF.

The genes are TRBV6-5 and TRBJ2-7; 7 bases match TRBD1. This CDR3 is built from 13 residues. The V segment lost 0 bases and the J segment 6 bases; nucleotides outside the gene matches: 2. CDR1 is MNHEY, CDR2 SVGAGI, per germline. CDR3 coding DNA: TGTGCCAGCAGTTACTCCCCAGGGGGCGAGCAGTACTTC. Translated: CASSYSPGGEQYF.

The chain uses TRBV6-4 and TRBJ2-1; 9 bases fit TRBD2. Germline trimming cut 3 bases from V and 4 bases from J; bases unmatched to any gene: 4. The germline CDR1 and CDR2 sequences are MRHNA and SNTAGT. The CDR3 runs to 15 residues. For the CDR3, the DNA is TGTGCCAGCAGTGAACTTAGCGGGAGTTACAATGAGCAGTTCTTC. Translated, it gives CASSELSGSYNEQFF.

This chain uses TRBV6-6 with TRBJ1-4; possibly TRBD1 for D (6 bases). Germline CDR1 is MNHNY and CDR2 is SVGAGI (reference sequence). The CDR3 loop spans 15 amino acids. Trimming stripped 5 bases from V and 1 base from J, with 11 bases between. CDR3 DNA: TGTGCCAGCAGTCACCCCAGGGGAACTAATGAAAAACTGTTTTTT. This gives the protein CASSHPRGTNEKLFF.

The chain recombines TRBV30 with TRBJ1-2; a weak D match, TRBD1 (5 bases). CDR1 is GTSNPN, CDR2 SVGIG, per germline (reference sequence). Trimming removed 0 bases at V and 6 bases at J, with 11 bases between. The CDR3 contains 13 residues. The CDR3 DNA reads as TGTGCCTGGAGTGTAGGGCAGGGAAATGGCTACACCTTC. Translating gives CAWSVGQGNGYTF. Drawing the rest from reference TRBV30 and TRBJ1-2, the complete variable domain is SQTIHQWPATLVQPVGSPLSLECTVEGTSNPNLYWYRQAAGRGLQLLFYSVGIGQISSEVPQNLSASRPQDRQFILSSKKLLLSDSGFYLCAWSVGQGNGYTFGSGTRLTVV.

This CDR3 reads CASSIPTGGQGAFF. As DNA, the CDR3 is TGCGCCAGCAGCATCCCGACAGGGGGCCAGGGGGCTTTCTTT. The chain carries TRBV5-1 and TRBJ1-1, with 10 bases aligning to TRBD1. The germline gives CDR1 SGHRS, CDR2 YFSETQ. V shed 4 bases, J shed 11 bases, and the junction held 11 bases outside the gene matches. This CDR3 region has 14 residues.

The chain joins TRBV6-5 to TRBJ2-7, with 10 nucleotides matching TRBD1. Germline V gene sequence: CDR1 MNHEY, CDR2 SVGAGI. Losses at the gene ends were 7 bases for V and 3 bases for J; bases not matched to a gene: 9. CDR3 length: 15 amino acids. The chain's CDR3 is CASNQDRGRIYEQYF. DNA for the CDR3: TGTGCCAGCAACCAAGACAGGGGGCGCATCTACGAGCAGTACTTC.

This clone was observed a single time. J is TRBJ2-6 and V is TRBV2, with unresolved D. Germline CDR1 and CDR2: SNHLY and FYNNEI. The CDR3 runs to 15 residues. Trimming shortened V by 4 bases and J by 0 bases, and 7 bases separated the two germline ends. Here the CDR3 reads CASSVWSSGANVLTF. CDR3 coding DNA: TGTGCCAGCAGTGTCTGGAGCTCTGGGGCCAACGTCCTGACTTTC.

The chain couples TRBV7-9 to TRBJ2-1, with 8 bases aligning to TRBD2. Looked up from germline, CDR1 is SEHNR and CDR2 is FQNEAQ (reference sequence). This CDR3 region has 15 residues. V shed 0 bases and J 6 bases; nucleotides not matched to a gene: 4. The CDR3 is CASSLASGRFNEQFF. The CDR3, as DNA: TGTGCCAGCAGCTTAGCCAGCGGGAGATTCAATGAGCAGTTCTTC.